These 26 T cell receptor beta chains were sequenced from one sample in a study of metastatic and nonmetastatic thyroid tumors. Until they underwent thyroid surgery, no patient had received any treatment. Using MiXCR, TCRdb re-called clones from the PCR reads. The sample contains about 27,000 clones, roughly 15% of which appear only once. Sequencing was performed on blood. Every receptor here comes from a male donor with papillary thyroid cancer or a benign thyroid nodule (not recorded which). Some clones in this sample may be carry-over from other donors' samples.

The genes are TRBV6-1 and TRBJ2-5, with no clear D. The CDR3 sequence is 15 residues long. Germline V gene lookup returns CDR1 MNHNS and CDR2 SASEGT. The germline V and J ends were trimmed by 7 bases and 5 bases, with 20 bases remaining between them. The CDR3 reads CASTPNGWSWETQYF. CDR3 coding DNA: TGTGCCAGCACCCCAAACGGTTGGTCCTGGGAGACCCAGTACTTC.

Many counts were recorded for this clone. The J gene is TRBJ2-7, the V gene TRBV5-1; the match to TRBD1 covers 11 bases. The trim removed 5 bases at V and 6 bases at J, leaving 7 bases unmatched. In germline, CDR1 is SGHRS, CDR2 YFSETQ. The CDR3 spans 14 residues. CDR3 loop: CASRSTDRGLEQYF. CDR3 bases: TGCGCCAGCAGGAGCACGGACAGGGGGCTCGAGCAGTACTTC. Combining the CDR3 with reference TRBV5-1 and TRBJ2-7 gives the whole variable domain KAGVTQTPRYLIKTRGQQVTLSCSPISGHRSVSWYQQTPGQGLQFLFEYFSETQRNKGNFPGRFSGRQFSNSRSEMNVSTLELGDSALYLCASRSTDRGLEQYFGPGTRLTVT.

This clone was counted at least ten times. V gene TRBV29-1 combines with J gene TRBJ2-3, with TRBD2 matching over 7 bases. The CDR3 runs 13 residues. Per germline, CDR1 SQVTM and CDR2 ANQGSEA. The V gene end was trimmed by 4 bases and the J gene end by 1 base; junction bases not matched to a gene: 2. CDR3 DNA: TGCAGCGTTGGTGGGGGGGGCACAGATACGCAGTATTTT. Its protein product is CSVGGGGTDTQYF.

This clone was picked up many times. The chain combines TRBV9 with TRBJ2-2; 9 nucleotides align to TRBD2. Germline-derived CDR1 and CDR2 are SGDLS and YYNGEE. Germline trimming cut 4 bases from V and 0 bases from J; bases unmatched to any gene: 7. This CDR3 has 17 amino acids. In DNA, the CDR3 is TGTGCCAGCAGCATAGCGGGAGACCTTGCGAACACCGGGGAGCTGTTTTTT. Protein: CASSIAGDLANTGELFF.

This clone was seen only a few times. This chain connects TRBV12-3 or TRBV12-4 to TRBJ2-7; possible D gene TRBD1, 5 bases. Trimming pared 5 bases from V and 4 bases from J, leaving 9 bases between. This CDR3 is 12 amino acids long. The CDR3 loop is CASSGPGYEQYF. The DNA of the CDR3 is TGTGCCAGCAGTGGCCCAGGGTACGAGCAGTACTTC.

This clone has a count of ten or more. The V call is TRBV18, the J call TRBJ1-1, with D possibly TRBD1 on 5 matching bases. Between the trimmed V and J ends, which lost 0 bases and 6 bases, there was a span of 17 bases. Germline loops: CDR1 KGHSH, CDR2 LQKENI. The CDR3 spans 16 residues. CDR3 bases: TGTGCCAGCTCACCACCAGGACGAGATGCAGGGTCTGAAGCTTTCTTT. Its translation: CASSPPGRDAGSEAFF.

The table lists this clone with a few counts. A single base separates this from a much larger clone, so it may be a read error. V usage is TRBV6-1 and J usage is TRBJ2-7, with 11 bases lining up with TRBD1. This CDR3 contains 13 residues. Per germline, CDR1 MNHNS and CDR2 SASEGT. Here the CDR3 DNA reads TGTGCCTGCAGTCGGGACAGGGGGTACGAGCAGTACTTC. Encoded protein: CACSRDRGYEQYF.

This clone was seen repeatedly, ten times or more. The rearrangement links TRBV19 to TRBJ2-7; TRBD1 is a possible D gene (5 bases). The germline V and J ends were trimmed by 8 bases and 2 bases, with 13 bases remaining between them. This CDR3 is 13 amino acids long. Germline V lookup: CDR1 LNHDA, CDR2 SQIVND (reference sequence). CDR3 region: CASRRQGTYEQYF. Here the CDR3 DNA reads TGTGCCAGTCGCCGTCAGGGCACCTACGAGCAGTACTTC.

The V call is TRBV6-1, the J call TRBJ2-1, with 8 nucleotides matching TRBD1. Germline CDR1 is MNHNS and CDR2 is SASEGT. This CDR3 is built from 14 residues. V lost 8 bases to trimming and J lost 5 bases; unmatched junction nucleotides: 8. CDR3 sequence (DNA): TGTGCCAGCTTAAACAGGGGGAGGAACAATGAGCAGTTCTTC. Protein: CASLNRGRNNEQFF.

The chain uses TRBV6-6 and TRBJ2-7; 8 nucleotides match TRBD1. J was trimmed by 3 bases and V by 2 bases; bases with no gene match: 6. Germline CDR1 MNHNY, CDR2 SVGAGI (reference sequence). The CDR3 runs to 15 residues. The CDR3 bases are TGTGCCAGCAGTTACAGCTCCGGGACAGGCTACGAGCAGTACTTC. This gives the protein CASSYSSGTGYEQYF.

The gene calls are TRBV11-3 and TRBJ2-7; TRBD1 is a possible D gene (5 bases). The ends were cut back, 1 base at V and 3 bases at J, with 10 bases in the middle. CDR3 length equals 14 residues. CDR1 and CDR2 from the germline V gene are SGHNT and YENEEA. In nucleotides, the CDR3 is TGTGCCAGCAGCTTAGCCGCAGGGATCTACGAGCAGTACTTC. It specifies CASSLAAGIYEQYF.

By sample fraction, this clone is medium-sized. CDR3 bases: TGTGCCAGCAGTGACATCCCGAGGCAGGGGAACACTGAAGCTTTCTTT. The encoded protein is CASSDIPRQGNTEAFF. This chain uses TRBV6-1 with TRBJ1-1; possibly TRBD1 for D (5 bases). CDR3 length: 16 residues. Per the germline V gene, CDR1 is MNHNS and CDR2 is SASEGT. V was pared by 3 bases and J by 1 base, with 15 bases between.

This clone was seen repeatedly, ten times or more. The V call is TRBV18, the J call TRBJ2-5, with D perhaps assigned TRBD1 or TRBD2 (5 bases each). Germline CDR1 is KGHSH and CDR2 is LQKENI. Trimming left V 3 bases short and J 2 bases short, with 13 bases between. The CDR3 contains 15 residues. Written as DNA, the CDR3 is TGTGCCAGCTCACCGGATTGGGGGTTTCAAGAGACCCAGTACTTC. Amino acid sequence: CASSPDWGFQETQYF.

By share, this clone counts as medium-sized. The V gene is TRBV20-1, the J gene TRBJ1-2; the match to TRBD1 covers 7 bases. Germline V CDR1 and CDR2: DFQATT, SNEGSKA (reference sequence). Unmatched junction bases numbered 8, after V lost 0 bases and J lost 7 bases. The CDR3 length is 14 residues. This CDR3 reads CSARDRNRGGGYTF. CDR3 DNA: TGCAGTGCTAGAGATAGGAACAGGGGCGGTGGCTACACCTTC.

This clone was observed many times. This sequence joins TRBV5-1 and TRBJ1-1; possible D gene TRBD1, 5 bases. In germline, CDR1 is SGHRS, CDR2 YFSETQ. This CDR3 has 14 amino acids. V was trimmed by 0 bases and J by 1 base, leaving 7 bases between them. CDR3 protein: CASSLGQRNTEAFF. In DNA, the CDR3 is TGCGCCAGCAGCTTGGGACAGAGGAACACTGAAGCTTTCTTT.

This clone showed up just a few times. The rearrangement links TRBV25-1 to TRBJ1-2, with D possibly being TRBD1 (6 bases). The CDR3 has 13 residues. CDR1 is MGHDK, CDR2 SYGVNS, per germline. Trimming took off 2 bases at V and 8 bases at J, with 12 bases between the two ends. This CDR3 is CASSEGGAAGYTF. For the CDR3, the DNA is TGTGCCAGCAGTGAAGGGGGGGCGGCCGGCTACACCTTC.

The rearrangement joins TRBV9 to TRBJ2-2; weak D call: TRBD2 (5 bases). CDR1 is SGDLS, CDR2 YYNGEE, per germline. V was trimmed by 4 bases and J by 4 bases, leaving 14 bases between them. The length of the CDR3 is 15 residues. The CDR3 loop is CASSRRGGLTGELFF. In DNA form, the CDR3 reads TGTGCCAGCAGCAGAAGAGGCGGGCTCACCGGGGAGCTGTTTTTT.

This clone is labeled as medium-sized. V is TRBV6-2 or TRBV6-3 and J is TRBJ2-7; the D is unclear. CDR1 MNHEY and CDR2 SVGEGT come from the germline V gene. V lost 2 bases and J 7 bases, leaving 6 bases between the germline ends. The length of the CDR3 is 11 residues. CDR3 loop: CASSYLREQYF. As DNA, the CDR3 is TGTGCCAGCAGTTACCTGAGGGAGCAGTACTTC.

The rearrangement uses TRBV7-9 and TRBJ2-5, with unresolved D. Germline lookup yields CDR1 SEHNR and CDR2 FQNEAQ (reference sequence). The ends were cut back, 2 bases at V and 0 bases at J, with 1 base in the middle. The CDR3 loop spans 12 amino acids. DNA of the CDR3: TGTGCCAGCAGCTTACACCAAGAGACCCAGTACTTC. This sequence encodes CASSLHQETQYF. The variable domain in full, with the rest retrieved from reference TRBV7-9 and TRBJ2-5, is DTGVSQNPRHKITKRGQNVTFRCDPISEHNRLYWYRQTLGQGPEFLTYFQNEAQLEKSRLLSDRFSAERPKGSFSTLEIQRTEQGDSAMYLCASSLHQETQYFGPGTRLLVL.

This clone was seen a handful of times. The genes are TRBV27 and TRBJ2-1; D is perhaps TRBD1 or TRBD2 (6 bases each). This CDR3 spans 14 amino acids. Germline CDR1 reads MNHEY; CDR2 reads SMNVEV (reference sequence). CDR3 in DNA: TGTGAAAGCAGTTTACGGGGGCAGTACAATGAGCAGTTCTTC. It is translated as CESSLRGQYNEQFF.

In this sample, this clone turned up many times. The V and J genes are TRBV27 and TRBJ2-7; 10 nucleotides match TRBD1. Germline trimming cut 3 bases from V and 2 bases from J; bases unmatched to any gene: 4. There are 15 residues in the CDR3. CDR1 MNHEY and CDR2 SMNVEV come from the germline V gene (reference sequence). CDR3 sequence reads: CASSFSGTGAYEQYF. In DNA, the CDR3 is TGTGCCAGCAGTTTTTCCGGGACAGGGGCCTACGAGCAGTACTTC.

The chain is built from TRBV24-1 and TRBJ1-4; unclear D gene. V lost 9 bases to trimming and J lost 12 bases, with 25 bases between them. CDR3 length: 15 amino acids. Per the germline V gene, CDR1 is KGHDR and CDR2 is SFDVKD. The CDR3 spells CATRVRWVIPCELFF. For the CDR3, the DNA is TGTGCCACCCGGGTGAGATGGGTTATACCATGTGAACTGTTTTTT.

This clone came up a few times. Possible read error: a much larger clone is one base away. Given the absence of the conserved phenylalanine or tryptophan at the CDR3 end, a read error is likely. This chain connects TRBV7-3 to TRBJ2-5; 9 bases align to TRBD1. Germline assignment: CDR1 SGHTA and CDR2 FQGTGA. This CDR3 has 13 amino acids. Trimming took 5 bases from V and 4 from J; bases not matched to a gene: 2. DNA for the CDR3: TGTGCCAGCAGCCAGGGACAGGGAGAGACCCAGTACCTC. Translating gives CASSQGQGETQYL.

This clone came up many times. The V gene is TRBV4-1, the J gene TRBJ1-5, with 7 positions matching TRBD1. Germline trimming cut 3 bases from V and 9 bases from J; bases unmatched to any gene: 8. Germline assignment: CDR1 MGHRA and CDR2 YSYEKL. The CDR3 consists of 14 residues. CDR3 loop: CASSHTGALGPQHF. The DNA for the CDR3 is TGCGCCAGCAGCCACACAGGGGCACTTGGGCCCCAGCATTTT.

This clone is classed as medium-sized. V gene TRBV13 combines with J gene TRBJ1-1; 7 bases agree with TRBD1. The CDR3 has 14 residues. V dropped 3 bases and J dropped 4; count of bases not matched to a gene: 5. The germline CDR1 and CDR2 sequences are PRHDT and FYEKMQ (reference sequence). CDR3 nucleotide sequence: TGTGCCAGCAGCTTGAGTAGGGGGCTCACTGAAGCTTTCTTT. Protein sequence: CASSLSRGLTEAFF.

Only a few counts were recorded for this clone. The DNA of the CDR3 is TGTGCCAGCATCGACAGGGGTTATGGCTACACCTTC. It translates to CASIDRGYGYTF. The chain employs TRBV28 and TRBJ1-2; TRBD1 matches at 8 bases. Per germline, CDR1 MDHEN and CDR2 SYDVKM. Unmatched junction bases numbered 3, after V lost 7 bases and J lost 5 bases. The CDR3 sequence is 12 residues long.